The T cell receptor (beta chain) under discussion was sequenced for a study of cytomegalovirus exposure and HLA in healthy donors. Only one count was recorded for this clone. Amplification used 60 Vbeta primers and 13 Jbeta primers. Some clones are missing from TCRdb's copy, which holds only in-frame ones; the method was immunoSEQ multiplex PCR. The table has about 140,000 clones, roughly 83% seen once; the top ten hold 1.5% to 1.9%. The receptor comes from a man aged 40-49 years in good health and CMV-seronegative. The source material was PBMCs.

The CDR3 reads CASSVDRGNTGELFF. For the CDR3, the DNA is TGTGCCAGCAGCGTCGACAGGGGTAACACCGGGGAGCTGTTTTTT. V is TRBV7-3 and J is TRBJ2-2; 8 bases match TRBD1. The V and J ends lost 5 bases and 2 bases, in that order; junction bases with no gene match: 4. Germline CDR1 reads SGHTA; CDR2 reads FQGTGA. This CDR3 has 15 residues.